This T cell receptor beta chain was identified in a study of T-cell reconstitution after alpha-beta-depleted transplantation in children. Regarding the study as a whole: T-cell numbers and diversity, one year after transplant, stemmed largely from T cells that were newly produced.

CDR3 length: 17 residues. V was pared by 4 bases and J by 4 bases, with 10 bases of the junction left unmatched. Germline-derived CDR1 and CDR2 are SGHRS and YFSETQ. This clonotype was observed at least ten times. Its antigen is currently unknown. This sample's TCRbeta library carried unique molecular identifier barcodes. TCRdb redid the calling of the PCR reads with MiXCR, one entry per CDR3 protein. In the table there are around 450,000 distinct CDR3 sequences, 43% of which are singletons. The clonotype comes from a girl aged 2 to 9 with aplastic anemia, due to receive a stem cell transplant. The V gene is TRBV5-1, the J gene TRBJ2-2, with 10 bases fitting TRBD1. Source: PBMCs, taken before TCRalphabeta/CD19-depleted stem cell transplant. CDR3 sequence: CASSRQGAGGVTGELFF. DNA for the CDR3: TGCGCCAGCAGCCGACAGGGGGCTGGGGGCGTCACCGGGGAGCTGTTTTTT.